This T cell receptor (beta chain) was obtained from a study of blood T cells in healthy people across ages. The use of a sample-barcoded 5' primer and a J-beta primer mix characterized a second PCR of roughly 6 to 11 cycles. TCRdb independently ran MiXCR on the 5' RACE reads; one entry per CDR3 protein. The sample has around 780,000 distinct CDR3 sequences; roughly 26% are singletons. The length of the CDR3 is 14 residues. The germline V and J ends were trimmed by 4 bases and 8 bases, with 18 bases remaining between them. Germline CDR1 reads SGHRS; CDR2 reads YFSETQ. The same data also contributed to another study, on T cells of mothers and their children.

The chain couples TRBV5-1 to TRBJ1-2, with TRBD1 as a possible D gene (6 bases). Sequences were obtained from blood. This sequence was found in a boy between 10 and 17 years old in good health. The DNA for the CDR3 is TGCGCCAGCAGCCCCCCAGGGGATGTAGGGGGCTACACCTTC. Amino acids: CASSPPGDVGGYTF. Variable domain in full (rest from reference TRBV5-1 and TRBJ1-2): KAGVTQTPRYLIKTRGQQVTLSCSPISGHRSVSWYQQTPGQGLQFLFEYFSETQRNKGNFPGRFSGRQFSNSRSEMNVSTLELGDSALYLCASSPPGDVGGYTFGSGTRLTVV.